This passage covers 17 T cell receptor beta chains from one sample sequenced in a study of naive and memory T cell subsets (dated 2017 in TCRdb). Libraries were built with UMI-ligation and nested PCR. The reads were generated on an Illumina MiSeq. The beta constant-region primer was an equimolar mix of two oligonucleotides covering both TRBC1 and TRBC2. Using fastp trimming at Q25 and MiXCR clonotype assembly, TCRdb reanalyzed the public sequencing data and kept in-frame beta chains. Every entry covers one CDR3 protein and lists the most common genes and DNA from its rows. This sample is represented by roughly 91,000 distinct CDR3 sequences; around 14% of them were singletons. Around 0.99% of the sample is taken by the ten largest. The specimen sequenced was central memory CD4+ T cells from blood. In the paper's terms, the cell subset or site label means: central memory, CD45RA- CD27+. These receptors were collected from a human donor in good health.

A remark on this clonotype: This may stem from a read error, because a much larger clone lies one nucleotide away. The CDR3 nucleotides are TGTGCCAGCAGTCTTTTCGCGTGCCTAGCGGGAGTCAGCACAGATACGCAGTATTTT. This sequence encodes CASSLFACLAGVSTDTQYF. This chain links TRBV27 with TRBJ2-3; 10 positions agree with TRBD2. CDR3 length: 19 residues. With V trimmed by 5 bases and J by 0 bases, 14 bases remained unmatched. Germline V CDR1 and CDR2: MNHEY, SMNVEV (reference sequence).

This clonotype was seen a handful of times. The chain joins TRBV6-2 or TRBV6-3 to TRBJ1-5; maybe TRBD1 (6 bases). Looked up from germline, CDR1 is MNHEY and CDR2 is SVGEGT. The ends were cut back, 6 bases at V and 5 bases at J, with 8 bases in the middle. The CDR3 sequence is 12 residues long. The CDR3 protein is CASRTGDQPQHF. The DNA for the CDR3 is TGTGCCAGCAGGACAGGAGATCAGCCCCAGCATTTT.

The CDR3 sequence is CASSRAGGSTDTQYF. In nucleotides, the CDR3 is TGTGCCAGCAGCCGCGCGGGAGGGAGCACAGATACGCAGTATTTT. The V call is TRBV11-2, the J call TRBJ2-3; TRBD2 aligns across 9 bases. The junction had 3 bases not matched to a gene; V was cut back by 5 bases and J by 0 bases. The CDR3 has 15 amino acids. Germline V gene lookup returns CDR1 SGHAT and CDR2 FQNNGV.

This clonotype was counted a few times. This chain's CDR3 is CASSGAGDSGNEQFF. The CDR3 DNA reads as TGTGCCAGTAGCGGCGCGGGAGACAGTGGCAATGAGCAGTTCTTC. V gene TRBV19 combines with J gene TRBJ2-1; 7 nucleotides align to TRBD2. V trimming: 6 bases; J trimming: 6 bases; junction bases outside the gene matches: 11. CDR1 and CDR2 from the germline V gene are LNHDA and SQIVND (reference sequence). The CDR3 spans 15 residues.

This clonotype has a handful of counts. The J gene is TRBJ2-7, the V gene TRBV10-3; 9 nucleotides line up with TRBD2. V trimming: 8 bases; J trimming: 7 bases; junction bases outside the gene matches: 21. The length of the CDR3 is 17 residues. CDR1 is ENHRY, CDR2 SYGVKD, per germline. The CDR3 loop is CAIAGAKGVAGDQEQYF. DNA of the CDR3: TGTGCCATCGCGGGGGCAAAGGGGGTAGCGGGAGATCAAGAGCAGTACTTC.

There are a few counts of this clonotype. This chain connects TRBV11-2 to TRBJ1-1, with D uncertain. V shed 1 base and J shed 0 bases, with 9 bases lying between them. Germline V gives CDR1 SGHAT, CDR2 FQNNGV. The CDR3 totals 15 residues. CDR3 sequence reads: CASSLARALNTEAFF. CDR3 nucleotides: TGTGCCAGCAGCTTAGCACGGGCGCTGAACACTGAAGCTTTCTTT.

For this clonotype: This sequence may be a read error, since a much larger clone differs from it by one base. The chain joins TRBV10-1 to TRBJ2-5; 9 bases fit TRBD2. Unmatched junction bases numbered 4, after V lost 5 bases and J lost 3 bases. This CDR3 contains 14 residues. The germline CDR1 and CDR2 sequences are WNHNN and SYGVQD (reference sequence). The CDR3 is CASSTAGGEETQYF. The CDR3 coding sequence is TGCGCCAGCAGTACAGCGGGAGGTGAAGAGACCCAGTACTTC.

The chain couples TRBV7-9 to TRBJ2-2; D call uncertain. The V end lost 5 bases, the J end lost 0 bases, and 13 bases lay between the germline ends. The length of the CDR3 is 16 residues. CDR1 is SEHNR and CDR2 is FQNEAQ in the germline V gene (reference sequence). The CDR3 sequence: CASSARTVANTGELFF. CDR3 sequence (DNA): TGTGCCAGCAGCGCCCGGACGGTTGCGAACACCGGGGAGCTGTTTTTT.

A few counts support this clonotype. The chain employs TRBV7-2 and TRBJ2-3; 11 bases are shared with TRBD2. J gave up 4 bases and V 5 bases, and 8 bases lay outside the gene matches. Germline CDR1 SGHTA, CDR2 FQGNSA. The CDR3 is 16 amino acids. The CDR3 region has the DNA TGTGCCAGCAGCGTCTATCTAGCGGGAGGCTCAGATACGCAGTATTTT. It specifies CASSVYLAGGSDTQYF.

The sample holds a few counts of this clonotype. The gene calls are TRBV29-1 and TRBJ2-5; 7 positions agree with TRBD1. This CDR3 has 14 amino acids. V was clipped by 5 bases and J by 2 bases; unmatched bases: 8. Germline CDR1 reads SQVTM; CDR2 reads ANQGSEA. This chain's CDR3 is CSVPTGTAQETQYF. The CDR3 nucleotides are TGCAGCGTTCCAACCGGGACAGCGCAAGAGACCCAGTACTTC.

This sequence joins TRBV7-7 and TRBJ2-1; D gene ambiguous. Per the germline V gene, CDR1 is SSHAT and CDR2 is FNYEAQ (reference sequence). The V end lost 3 bases, the J end lost 7 bases, and 10 bases lay between the germline ends. CDR3 size: 13 residues. CDR3 region: CASSFGLGNEQFF. For the CDR3, the DNA is TGTGCCAGCAGCTTTGGCCTTGGGAATGAGCAGTTCTTC. Full variable domain (missing parts from reference TRBV7-7 and TRBJ2-1): GAGVSQSPRYKVTKRGQDVTLRCDPISSHATLYWYQQALGQGPEFLTYFNYEAQPDKSGLPSDRFSAERPEGSISTLTIQRTEQRDSAMYRCASSFGLGNEQFFGPGTRLTVL.

This clonotype was recorded a few times. This chain links TRBV5-4 with TRBJ2-1; 8 bases align to TRBD2. From germline, CDR1 is SGHNT and CDR2 YYREEE (reference sequence). The trim removed 1 base at V and 5 bases at J, leaving 2 bases unmatched. The CDR3 is made up of 14 amino acids. This CDR3 is CASSLQLADNEQFF. Here the CDR3 DNA reads TGTGCCAGCAGCTTGCAACTAGCGGACAATGAGCAGTTCTTC. The full variable domain, rest sourced from reference TRBV5-4 and TRBJ2-1, is ETGVTQSPTHLIKTRGQQVTLRCSSQSGHNTVSWYQQALGQGPQFIFQYYREEENGRGNFPPRFSGLQFPNYSSELNVNALELDDSALYLCASSLQLADNEQFFGPGTRLTVL.

This clonotype was counted at least ten times. The gene calls are TRBV20-1 and TRBJ1-1; a weak D match, TRBD1 (5 bases). Trimming left V 3 bases short and J 0 bases short, with 14 bases between. This CDR3 is 15 amino acids long. Germline CDR1 DFQATT, CDR2 SNEGSKA (reference sequence). Here the CDR3 DNA reads TGCAGTGCTAGGTGGGGGGGGGATCTGAACACTGAAGCTTTCTTT. Protein sequence: CSARWGGDLNTEAFF.

CDR3 loop: CASSPTLLGAKNIQYF. The CDR3 region has the DNA TGTGCCAGCAGCCCTACCCTTTTGGGCGCCAAAAACATTCAGTACTTC. The chain has TRBV7-9 and TRBJ2-4, with D unclear. Germline V gene data show CDR1 as SEHNR and CDR2 as FQNEAQ (reference sequence). Trimming removed 5 bases at V and 1 base at J, with 15 bases between. This CDR3 spans 16 amino acids.

V usage is TRBV5-5 and J usage is TRBJ2-5; TRBD2 aligns across 10 bases. The CDR3 is 16 residues long. The V gene end was trimmed by 4 bases and the J gene end by 3 bases; junction bases not matched to a gene: 9. Germline CDR1 SGHKS, CDR2 YYEKEE (reference sequence). CDR3 region: CASSPNSGTSEETQYF. CDR3 nucleotide sequence: TGTGCCAGCAGCCCAAACTCCGGGACTAGCGAAGAGACCCAGTACTTC.

This clonotype occurred a few times. The chain joins TRBV29-1 to TRBJ1-4; D unresolved. Germline CDR1 and CDR2: SQVTM and ANQGSEA. The germline V and J ends were trimmed by 8 bases and 8 bases, with 18 bases remaining between them. CDR3 length: 13 residues. CDR3 sequence reads: CSPPGQNCEKLFF. In DNA, the CDR3 is TGCAGCCCCCCCGGTCAGAATTGCGAAAAACTGTTTTTT.

This clonotype was observed a few times. The chain has TRBV4-3 and TRBJ2-7; 8 bases match TRBD2. This CDR3 is 15 amino acids long. The V segment lost 0 bases and the J segment 3 bases; nucleotides outside the gene matches: 4. Germline V gene data show CDR1 as LGHNA and CDR2 as YSLEER. This CDR3 reads CASSQEWTSYYEQYF. CDR3 coding DNA: TGCGCCAGCAGCCAAGAGTGGACTAGCTACTACGAGCAGTACTTC.